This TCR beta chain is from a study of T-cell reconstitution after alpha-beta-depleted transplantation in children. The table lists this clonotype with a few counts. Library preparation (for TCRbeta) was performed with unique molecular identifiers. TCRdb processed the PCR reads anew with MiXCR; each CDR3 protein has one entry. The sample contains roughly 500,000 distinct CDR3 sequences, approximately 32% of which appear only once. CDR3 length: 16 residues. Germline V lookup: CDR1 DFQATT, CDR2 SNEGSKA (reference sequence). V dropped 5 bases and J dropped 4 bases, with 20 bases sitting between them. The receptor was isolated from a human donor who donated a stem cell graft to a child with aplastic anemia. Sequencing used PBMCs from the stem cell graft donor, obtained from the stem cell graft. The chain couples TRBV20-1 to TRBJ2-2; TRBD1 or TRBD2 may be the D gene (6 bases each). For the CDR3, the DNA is TGCAGTGCTGCCCGTCCGGGGGCGCGGGGCACCGGGGAGCTGTTTTTT. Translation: CSAARPGARGTGELFF.